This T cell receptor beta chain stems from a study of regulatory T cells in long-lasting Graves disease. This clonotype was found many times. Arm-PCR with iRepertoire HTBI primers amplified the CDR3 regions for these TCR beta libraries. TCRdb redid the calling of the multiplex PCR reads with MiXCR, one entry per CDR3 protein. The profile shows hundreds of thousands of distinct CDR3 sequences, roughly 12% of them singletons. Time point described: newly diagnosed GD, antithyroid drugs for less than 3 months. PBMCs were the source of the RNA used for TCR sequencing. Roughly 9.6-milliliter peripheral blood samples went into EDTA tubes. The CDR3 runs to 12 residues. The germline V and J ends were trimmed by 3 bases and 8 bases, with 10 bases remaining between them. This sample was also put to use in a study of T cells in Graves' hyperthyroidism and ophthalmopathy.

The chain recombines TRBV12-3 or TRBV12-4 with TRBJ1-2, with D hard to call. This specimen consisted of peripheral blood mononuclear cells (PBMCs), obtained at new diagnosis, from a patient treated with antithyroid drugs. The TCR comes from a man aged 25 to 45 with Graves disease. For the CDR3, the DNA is TGTGCCAGCAGTTTCCGGACGGGCGGCTACACCTTC. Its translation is CASSFRTGGYTF.